The T cell receptor beta chain under discussion was sequenced for a study of beta chain features in type 1 diabetes. General study findings and limits: The cDNA sequencing approach could over-represent high-TCR-expressing cells.

This CDR3 comprises 15 residues. V was cut by 4 bases and J by 7 bases, with 17 bases left in between. The germline gives CDR1 LGHNA, CDR2 YNFKEQ. This clone has a handful of counts. Its antigen is as yet unknown. Via CD45RO/CCR7/CD25/CD127/CD95/CD27, cells of the CD4+ naive, central memory, regulatory and stem cell-like memory subsets were sorted. The authors reverse transcribed all of the isolated RNA, so sequencing captured expressed TCRB transcripts. The assay was immunoSEQ multiplex PCR, and TCRdb's table has in-frame clones only and misses some. There are under 400,000 clones in the sample; around 15% occur only once, and approximately 7% lies in the top ten.

Sequenced: central memory CD4+ T cells from blood. This clonotype was sampled from a man under 40 in good health. V is TRBV4-2 and J is TRBJ1-5, with D perhaps matching TRBD1 (6 bases). CDR3 sequence reads: CASSLDPRGGQPQHF. The CDR3 nucleotides read TGTGCCAGCAGCCTTGACCCCAGGGGCGGACAGCCCCAGCATTTT.